The clone carrying this TCR beta chain showed up just a few times. V was pared by 3 bases and J by 1 base, with 13 bases between. CDR3 length: 16 residues. This entry is derived from a study of T-cell reconstitution after alpha-beta-depleted transplantation in children. The TCRbeta library was prepared with unique molecular identifiers. TCRdb called the PCR reads again in MiXCR, with one record for every CDR3 protein. The data show about 500,000 distinct CDR3 sequences, around a third seen once. The source is a human donor who donated a stem cell graft to a child with aplastic anemia. The rearrangement uses TRBV12-3 or TRBV12-4 and TRBJ2-1; D call uncertain. The specimen was PBMCs from the stem cell graft donor, collected from the stem cell graft. The CDR3 here is CASSFLRDGSYNEQFF. The CDR3 bases are TGTGCCAGCAGTTTCTTAAGGGATGGGTCCTACAATGAGCAGTTCTTC.